Listed here are 25 T cell receptor beta chains from one sample, sequenced in a study of blood T cell repertoires in COVID-19. TCRdb's table, derived via immunoSEQ multiplex PCR, lists solely in-frame clones and lacks some. The table lists about 16,000 clones, 85% to 90% of them singletons. The sample was peripheral blood. Receptors were obtained from a man between 60 and 70 years old with acute or convalescent COVID-19.

The V and J genes are TRBV19 and TRBJ1-1; 10 bases map to TRBD1. The germline gives CDR1 LNHDA, CDR2 SQIVND (reference sequence). This CDR3 has 15 residues. With 4 bases clipped from V and 1 base from J, the junction kept 3 bases outside the gene matches. Here the CDR3 reads CASSTDRGRNTEAFF. For the CDR3, the DNA is TGTGCCAGTAGTACCGACAGGGGGCGGAACACTGAAGCTTTCTTT.

The chain carries TRBV29-1 and TRBJ2-3; 7 nucleotides line up with TRBD2. The J segment lost 6 bases and the V segment lost 4 bases, leaving 4 bases of the junction unmatched. CDR3 size: 12 residues. Germline assignment: CDR1 SQVTM and CDR2 ANQGSEA. In DNA form, the CDR3 reads TGCAGCGTTGCCGGGGGGTCGGATACGCAGTATTTT. Translated: CSVAGGSDTQYF.

The rearrangement links TRBV7-9 to TRBJ2-5, with a tentative D call TRBD2 (6 bases). Trimming left V 5 bases short and J 4 bases short, with 17 bases between. CDR1 and CDR2 (germline): SEHNR, FQNEAQ (reference sequence). The CDR3 spans 15 residues. The CDR3 DNA is TGTGCCAGCAGCCTGCGACTGGGGAGGTCAGAGACCCAGTACTTC. Protein product: CASSLRLGRSETQYF.

V gene TRBV7-9 combines with J gene TRBJ1-1, with D hard to call. The CDR3 loop spans 13 amino acids. Trimming shortened V by 7 bases and J by 9 bases, and 18 bases separated the two germline ends. CDR1 and CDR2 from the germline V gene are SEHNR and FQNEAQ (reference sequence). In nucleotides, the CDR3 is TGTGCCAGCAAGCTTAGCGAGGCGAGCAAAGCTTTCTTT. It codes for CASKLSEASKAFF. Filled out from reference TRBV7-9 and TRBJ1-1, the complete variable domain reads DTGVSQNPRHKITKRGQNVTFRCDPISEHNRLYWYRQTLGQGPEFLTYFQNEAQLEKSRLLSDRFSAERPKGSFSTLEIQRTEQGDSAMYLCASKLSEASKAFFGQGTRLTVV.

The CDR3 region is CASSRDRRNTEAFF. The CDR3 DNA sequence: TGCGCCAGCAGCCGAGACAGACGGAACACTGAAGCTTTCTTT. The chain is built from TRBV5-1 and TRBJ1-1; a possible D gene is TRBD1 (5 bases). The CDR3 length is 14 residues. The germline V and J ends were trimmed by 4 bases and 1 base, with 11 bases remaining between them. The germline gives CDR1 SGHRS, CDR2 YFSETQ.

This sequence joins TRBV27 and TRBJ1-5, with D perhaps TRBD1 (5 bases). CDR1 and CDR2 from the germline V gene are MNHEY and SMNVEV (reference sequence). The CDR3 runs 15 residues. Trimming stripped 1 base from V and 4 bases from J, with 11 bases between. The CDR3 DNA reads TGTGCCAGCAGTTTATTGGGGGGGTTTAATCAGCCCCAGCATTTT. Protein product: CASSLLGGFNQPQHF.

This clone was picked up a small number of times. In DNA, the CDR3 is TGTGCCAGCAGCCAAGTCGCGGTCGCGGATTCACCCCTCCACTTT. This gives the protein CASSQVAVADSPLHF. V usage is TRBV3-1 (or the pseudogene TRBV3-2) and J usage is TRBJ1-6; unclear D gene. The CDR3 length is 15 residues. The V gene's germline CDR1 is LGHDT and CDR2 YNNKEL (reference sequence). V was pared by 1 base and J by 8 bases, with 12 bases between.

CDR3 bases: TGTGCCAGCAGCATCCCCCAGGCAGATACGCAGTATTTT. Translation gives CASSIPQADTQYF. The chain employs TRBV5-4 and TRBJ2-3; no definite D call. Trimming pared 4 bases from V and 4 bases from J, leaving 10 bases between. The CDR3 has 13 residues. Germline V gives CDR1 SGHNT, CDR2 YYREEE (reference sequence).

The chain joins TRBV29-1 to TRBJ1-1; 10 bases are shared with TRBD1. V dropped 7 bases and J dropped 12; count of bases not matched to a gene: 11. In germline, CDR1 is SQVTM, CDR2 ANQGSEA. The CDR3 contains 12 residues. The CDR3, as DNA: TGCAGCGCTGCTACGGGACAGGGGATAACTTTCTTT. Translated: CSAATGQGITFF.

The chain has TRBV25-1 and TRBJ2-1; unclear D gene. Trimming removed 6 bases at V and 4 bases at J, with 13 bases between. The CDR3 loop spans 14 amino acids. Per germline, CDR1 MGHDK and CDR2 SYGVNS. The CDR3 DNA is TGTGCCAGCAGAGGCGACACAAGATACAATGAGCAGTTCTTC. Its translation is CASRGDTRYNEQFF.

The V gene is TRBV9, the J gene TRBJ2-2, with TRBD2 as a possible D gene (5 bases). Trimming left V 3 bases short and J 0 bases short, with 6 bases between. This CDR3 region has 14 residues. Per the germline V gene, CDR1 is SGDLS and CDR2 is YYNGEE. In DNA, the CDR3 is TGTGCCAGCAGCGCACTAGCGAACACCGGGGAGCTGTTTTTT. The encoded protein is CASSALANTGELFF.

The chain carries TRBV15 and TRBJ2-6; TRBD1 might be the D (5 bases). The CDR3 is 18 amino acids. Germline V CDR1 and CDR2: LNHNV, YYDKDF (reference sequence). The V gene lost 5 bases and the J gene lost 0 bases, with 17 bases spanning the gap. CDR3 sequence (DNA): TGTGCCACCAGCCAAATGTCGACAGCCAACTCTGGGGCCAACGTCCTGACTTTC. This encodes CATSQMSTANSGANVLTF.

This chain joins TRBV2 and TRBJ2-3; 12 bases agree with TRBD2. This CDR3 has 16 amino acids. CDR1 and CDR2 (germline): SNHLY, FYNNEI. After removal of 6 bases from V and 2 bases from J, the junction contained 6 bases not matched to a gene. The CDR3 bases are TGTGCCAGCAGACTGGGACTAGCGGGTCCCACAGATACGCAGTATTTT. This translates into CASRLGLAGPTDTQYF.

By sample fraction, this clone is large. The chain is built from TRBV7-9 and TRBJ1-1; 8 bases line up with TRBD1. The CDR3 is made up of 13 amino acids. Germline V CDR1 and CDR2: SEHNR, FQNEAQ (reference sequence). Germline trimming cut 5 bases from V and 7 bases from J; bases unmatched to any gene: 6. The CDR3 reads CASSLGQGNEAFF. The CDR3 region has the DNA TGTGCCAGCAGCCTCGGACAGGGTAATGAAGCTTTCTTT.

The table lists this clone with a count of one. The CDR3 nucleotides are TGTGCCAGCAGCGTAGTTCCCAGGTTGGGAAACACCATATATTTT. Translating it yields CASSVVPRLGNTIYF. The rearrangement uses TRBV9 and TRBJ1-3; D is uncertain. In germline, CDR1 is SGDLS, CDR2 YYNGEE. V lost 0 bases to trimming and J lost 4 bases, with 11 bases between them. The CDR3 has 15 residues.

The chain employs TRBV18 and TRBJ2-1; 9 bases are shared with TRBD2. The ends lost 5 bases at V and 1 base at J; junction bases unmatched: 3. CDR3 length: 15 amino acids. Germline V gene sequence: CDR1 KGHSH, CDR2 LQKENI. CDR3 in DNA: TGTGCCAGCTCAGCGGGACTAGCATCCTACAATGAGCAGTTCTTC. This codes for CASSAGLASYNEQFF.

V usage is TRBV7-9 and J usage is TRBJ1-5; D is unresolved. Germline values: CDR1 SEHNR, CDR2 FQNEAQ (reference sequence). This CDR3 has 13 amino acids. V lost 5 bases and J lost 7, with 12 bases in between. The CDR3 DNA reads as TGTGCCAGCAGCCGAACTAGCGGCCAGCCCCAGCATTTT. Translated, it gives CASSRTSGQPQHF.

This chain joins TRBV24-1 and TRBJ1-5; the D gene is possibly TRBD1 (6 bases). CDR3 length: 16 amino acids. The V gene lost 4 bases and the J gene lost 3 bases, with 15 bases spanning the gap. Germline V gene sequence: CDR1 KGHDR, CDR2 SFDVKD. For the CDR3, the DNA is TGTGCCACCAGTGACCCCCGGCAGGGGAACAATCAGCCCCAGCATTTT. Translated, it gives CATSDPRQGNNQPQHF.

In nucleotides, the CDR3 is TGTGCCAGCAGAACCCCGGGACAGGCCTACGAGCAGTACTTC. Translation gives CASRTPGQAYEQYF. The chain employs TRBV28 and TRBJ2-7; TRBD1 matches at 8 bases. V lost 6 bases, J lost 2 bases, and 6 bases stayed unmatched. Germline CDR1 reads MDHEN; CDR2 reads SYDVKM. The CDR3 extends over 14 amino acids.

The gene calls are TRBV6-5 and TRBJ1-2, with D maybe TRBD1 (5 bases). V lost 5 bases and J 0 bases, leaving 10 bases between the germline ends. CDR1 MNHEY and CDR2 SVGAGI come from the germline V gene. The CDR3 has 14 amino acids. The CDR3, as DNA: TGTGCCAGCAGTCAGGGTCAGGCTAACTATGGCTACACCTTC. Residues: CASSQGQANYGYTF.

This clone has just one count. The chain employs TRBV7-9 and TRBJ2-7; 8 bases are shared with TRBD1. Trimming cost V 3 bases and J 2 bases; bases outside gene matches: 12. Germline V gene lookup returns CDR1 SEHNR and CDR2 FQNEAQ (reference sequence). CDR3 length equals 17 residues. The CDR3, as DNA: TGTGCCAGCAGCTTGGTTTTGTCCGGGACAGGACCCTACGAGCAGTACTTC. Its protein product is CASSLVLSGTGPYEQYF.

The CDR3 protein is CASSLNGVEQPQHF. The DNA of the CDR3 is TGTGCCAGCAGTTTGAACGGGGTAGAACAGCCCCAGCATTTT. The gene calls are TRBV28 and TRBJ1-5, with D unresolved. The CDR3 spans 14 residues. Germline V gene lookup returns CDR1 MDHEN and CDR2 SYDVKM. The V gene lost 3 bases and the J gene lost 7 bases, with 13 bases spanning the gap.

The chain joins TRBV30 to TRBJ2-2; D perhaps matches TRBD1 (5 bases). Trimming stripped 6 bases from V and 1 base from J, with 9 bases between. The germline V gene encodes CDR1 GTSNPN and CDR2 SVGIG (reference sequence). There are 13 residues in the CDR3. In nucleotides, the CDR3 is TGTGCCTGCAGACAGAAGAACACCGGGGAGCTGTTTTTT. Encoded protein: CACRQKNTGELFF.

This clone was detected once. The rearrangement joins TRBV10-3 to TRBJ2-7; D not certain. V lost 5 bases to trimming and J lost 2 bases, with 16 bases between them. Germline assignment: CDR1 ENHRY and CDR2 SYGVKD. The CDR3 length is 15 residues. The CDR3 sequence: CAISLAVPETYEQYF. CDR3 DNA: TGTGCCATCAGTCTTGCGGTTCCCGAAACCTACGAGCAGTACTTC.

The V gene is TRBV5-4, the J gene TRBJ2-2; 8 bases line up with TRBD2. Germline V gives CDR1 SGHNT, CDR2 YYREEE (reference sequence). This CDR3 comprises 15 residues. Trimming at V came to 4 bases and at J to 5 bases, leaving 7 bases not matched to a gene. CDR3 region: CASSPGGSWTGELFF. In DNA, the CDR3 is TGTGCCAGCAGCCCGGGGGGGTCGTGGACCGGGGAGCTGTTTTTT.